This paragraph reports one T cell receptor beta chain. Its antigen is unknown. This record comes from a study of graft-versus-host responses after intestinal transplantation. Study information: All recipients were given anti-thymocyte globulin induction, and tacrolimus and steroids were then administered for 2 to 4 years. Study-wide results and limits: GvH clone levels peaked in circulation, and this peak was associated with early post-transplant HvG declines. GvH clones surfaced in recipient marrow, some emerging earlier in ileum or blood.

Repertoires were generated with immunoSEQ multiplex PCR, while TCRdb's copy carries only in-frame clones and drops some. The sample shows tens of thousands of clones, roughly nine tenths of them seen only once. The CDR3 loop spans 13 amino acids. Trimming removed 3 bases from V and 4 bases from J, with 9 bases in between. Germline-derived CDR1 and CDR2 are MNHNY and SVGAGI (reference sequence). This chain connects TRBV6-6 to TRBJ1-1; D is perhaps TRBD1 (6 bases). This receptor was identified in a human donor who received an intestinal transplant. The sequencing used unstimulated CD4+ T cells sorted from spleen or lymph node cells, collected before intestinal transplant. Here the CDR3 reads CASSYSGATEAFF. The CDR3 region has the DNA TGTGCCAGCAGTTATTCAGGGGCCACTGAAGCTTTCTTT.